Listed below are T cell receptor beta chains from one sample, sequenced in a study of graft-versus-host responses after intestinal transplantation. Using immunoSEQ multiplex PCR, the repertoire was profiled, and TCRdb retains in-frame clones only, with some absent. Of roughly 15,000 clones listed, 30% to 40% are singletons. Material: alloreactive CD8+ T cells from a mixed lymphocyte reaction culture, obtained before intestinal transplant. The receptors were gathered from a human patient who received an intestinal transplant. Both conserved end residues are part of each CDR3. D genes are given only for firm matches. The size field is filled for only some rows; it gives once, few, many or a size class.

j_call: TRBJ1-3
d_call: .
v_call: TRBV6-5
clone_size: .
cdr3_aa: CASSYSGHNSGNTIYF
cdr3_nt: TGTGCCAGCAGTTACTCCGGACACAACTCTGGAAACACCATATATTTT

j_call: TRBJ1-3
d_call: TRBD1
v_call: TRBV4-1
clone_size: .
cdr3_aa: CASSQYNGQGYGNTIYF
cdr3_nt: TGCGCCAGCAGCCAGTACAATGGACAGGGGTATGGAAACACCATATATTTT

j_call: TRBJ2-6
d_call: .
v_call: TRBV6-6
clone_size: .
cdr3_aa: CASSLQGSGANVLTF
cdr3_nt: TGTGCCAGCAGTCTACAGGGCTCTGGGGCCAACGTCCTGACTTTC

j_call: TRBJ2-5
d_call: .
v_call: TRBV5-6
clone_size: few
cdr3_aa: CASSLGDPGTQYF
cdr3_nt: TGTGCCAGCAGCTTGGGCGACCCGGGGACCCAGTACTTC

j_call: TRBJ2-7
d_call: TRBD2
v_call: TRBV4-1
clone_size: few
cdr3_aa: CASSPARSSGGSTYEQYF
cdr3_nt: TGCGCCAGCAGCCCAGCTCGAAGTAGCGGGGGGTCCACCTACGAGCAGTACTTC

j_call: TRBJ1-5
d_call: .
v_call: TRBV19
clone_size: .
cdr3_aa: CASSIWVRGGNQPQHF
cdr3_nt: TGTGCCAGTAGTATTTGGGTCCGGGGTGGCAATCAGCCCCAGCATTTT

j_call: TRBJ1-1
d_call: TRBD1
v_call: TRBV6-1
clone_size: .
cdr3_aa: CASSKGAPWDGAFF
cdr3_nt: TGTGCCAGCAGCAAGGGGGCTCCCTGGGACGGAGCTTTCTTT

j_call: TRBJ2-7
d_call: .
v_call: TRBV6-5
clone_size: .
cdr3_aa: CASSPRAPYEQYF
cdr3_nt: TGTGCCAGCAGTCCCAGGGCCCCCTACGAGCAGTACTTC

j_call: TRBJ1-2
d_call: .
v_call: TRBV7-9
clone_size: few
cdr3_aa: CASSLVDGDGYTF
cdr3_nt: TGTGCCAGCAGCTTAGTAGATGGTGATGGCTACACCTTC

j_call: TRBJ1-1
d_call: .
v_call: TRBV6-1
clone_size: .
cdr3_aa: CASSEVSGNTEAFF
cdr3_nt: TGTGCCAGCAGTGAAGTGTCAGGGAACACTGAAGCTTTCTTT

j_call: TRBJ2-2
d_call: TRBD2
v_call: TRBV10-2
clone_size: .
cdr3_aa: CASTSGRPGELFF
cdr3_nt: TGCGCCAGCACCAGCGGGAGACCCGGGGAGCTGTTTTTT

j_call: TRBJ1-2
d_call: TRBD1
v_call: TRBV19
clone_size: .
cdr3_aa: CASNDRVRNGYTF
cdr3_nt: TGTGCCAGTAATGACAGGGTGAGGAATGGCTACACCTTC